This T cell receptor (beta chain) was sequenced in a study of OX40 agonist ivuxolimab in advanced cancers. Note on this clone: Its target is unknown.

Trimming removed 3 bases at V and 5 bases at J, with 7 bases between. The CDR3 sequence is 12 residues long. Germline-derived CDR1 and CDR2 are MDHEN and SYDVKM. Broader study findings: With doses of 0.1-3.0 mg/kg, partial responders showed among the lowest clonal expansion. The mean number of expanded clones was higher in CD8+ T cells than in CD4+. In a subset of nonresponders, normalized T-cell clonal expansion was also low.

The repertoire was sequenced with immunoSEQ multiplex PCR; TCRdb's copy has only in-frame clones and lacks some. The data contain approximately 87,000 clones, around 90% of them singletons. The origin of this receptor is an adult with an advanced solid tumor such as melanoma, head and neck, liver or kidney cancer. The specimen was CD4+ or CD8+ T cells sorted from blood, collected in a trial of the OX40 agonist ivuxolimab. The V and J genes are TRBV28 and TRBJ1-1, with D unresolved. The CDR3 region has the DNA TGTGCCAGCAGTTTTTCGAAGACTGAAGCTTTCTTT. Encoded protein: CASSFSKTEAFF.